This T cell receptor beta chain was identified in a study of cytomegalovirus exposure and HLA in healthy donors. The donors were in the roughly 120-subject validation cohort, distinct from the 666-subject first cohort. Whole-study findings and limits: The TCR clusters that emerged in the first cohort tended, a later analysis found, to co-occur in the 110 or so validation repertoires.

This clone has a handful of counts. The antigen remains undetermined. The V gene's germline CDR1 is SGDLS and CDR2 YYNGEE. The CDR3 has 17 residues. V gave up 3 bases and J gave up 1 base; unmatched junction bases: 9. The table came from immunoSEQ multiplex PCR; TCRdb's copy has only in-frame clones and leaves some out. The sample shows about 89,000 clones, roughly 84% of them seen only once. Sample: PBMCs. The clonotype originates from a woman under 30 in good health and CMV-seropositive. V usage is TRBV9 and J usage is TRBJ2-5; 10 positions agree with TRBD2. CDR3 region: CASSDVGAGGIQETQYF. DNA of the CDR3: TGTGCCAGCAGCGACGTGGGAGCGGGGGGGATCCAAGAGACCCAGTACTTC.